Listed below are T cell receptor beta chains from one sample, sequenced in a study of vaccination and CD4 T cells after COVID-19. These receptors' antigens are unknown. MiXCR was run by TCRdb on the PCR reads, yielding one entry per CDR3 protein. The table includes 10,000 to 11,000 distinct CDR3 sequences, about 23% detected once. Sequenced here: CD4+ T cells from blood, cultured in vitro, sampled before SARS-CoV-2 vaccination. The source is a human donor who received a COVID-19 vaccine. CDR3s include the opening cysteine and the closing phenylalanine or tryptophan. Each record gives: D gene, V gene, J gene, clone size, CDR3 protein, CDR3 DNA. A D gene is named only where the DNA matches it firmly. A row's size may be missing; if present it is once, few, many or a size class.

d_gene: -; v_gene: TRBV19; j_gene: TRBJ1-1; abundance: few; CDR3aa: CASRIRVPNTEAFF; CDR3nt: TGTGCCAGTAGAATCCGGGTTCCCAACACCGAAGCTTTCTTT
d_gene: -; v_gene: TRBV27; j_gene: TRBJ2-7; abundance: few; CDR3aa: CASSLSGSTYEQYF; CDR3nt: TGTGCCAGCAGTTTATCGGGTTCCACCTACGAGCAGTACTTC
d_gene: TRBD2; v_gene: TRBV5-1; j_gene: TRBJ2-3; abundance: once; CDR3aa: CASSPRRGGEADTQYF; CDR3nt: TGCGCCAGCAGCCCGAGACGCGGGGGGGAGGCAGATACGCAGTATTTT
d_gene: -; v_gene: TRBV7-8; j_gene: TRBJ1-5; abundance: -; CDR3aa: CASSLGRGNQPQHF; CDR3nt: TGTGCCAGCAGCTTAGGCCGTGGCAATCAGCCCCAGCATTTT
d_gene: -; v_gene: TRBV6-1; j_gene: TRBJ2-1; abundance: few; CDR3aa: CASSEAIWVANNEQFF; CDR3nt: TGTGCCAGCAGTGAAGCGATATGGGTCGCCAACAATGAGCAGTTCTTC
d_gene: -; v_gene: TRBV14; j_gene: TRBJ2-5; abundance: -; CDR3aa: CASSLDPETQYF; CDR3nt: TGTGCCAGCAGCCTAGATCCGGAGACCCAGTACTTC
d_gene: TRBD1; v_gene: TRBV20-1; j_gene: TRBJ1-1; abundance: -; CDR3aa: CSARTGPSEAFF; CDR3nt: TGCAGTGCACGGACAGGGCCTTCTGAAGCTTTCTTT
d_gene: TRBD1; v_gene: TRBV20-1; j_gene: TRBJ1-4; abundance: medium-sized; CDR3aa: CSAREPTGEGREKLFF; CDR3nt: TGCAGTGCTAGAGAACCTACAGGGGAAGGTCGCGAAAAACTGTTTTTT
d_gene: -; v_gene: TRBV25-1; j_gene: TRBJ1-5; abundance: -; CDR3aa: CASSEFRGSASFGQPQHF; CDR3nt: TGTGCCAGCAGTGAATTCAGAGGGTCAGCTTCGTTTGGGCAGCCCCAGCATTTT
d_gene: -; v_gene: TRBV20-1; j_gene: TRBJ2-6; abundance: few; CDR3aa: CSAFQPGANVLTF; CDR3nt: TGCAGTGCTTTCCAGCCTGGGGCCAACGTCCTGACTTTC
d_gene: -; v_gene: TRBV29-1; j_gene: TRBJ1-1; abundance: -; CDR3aa: CSSGGVANTEAFF; CDR3nt: TGCAGCTCTGGCGGGGTGGCGAACACTGAAGCTTTCTTT
d_gene: TRBD1; v_gene: TRBV30; j_gene: TRBJ1-5; abundance: few; CDR3aa: CAWDRGGNQPQHF; CDR3nt: TGTGCCTGGGACAGGGGAGGCAATCAGCCCCAGCATTTT
d_gene: TRBD1; v_gene: TRBV5-4; j_gene: TRBJ2-7; abundance: few; CDR3aa: CASSSGQGARQGSYEQYF; CDR3nt: TGTGCCAGCAGCTCGGGACAGGGGGCGCGGCAGGGCTCCTACGAGCAGTACTTC
d_gene: TRBD1; v_gene: TRBV6-1; j_gene: TRBJ2-3; abundance: few; CDR3aa: CASTLDGTDTDTQYF; CDR3nt: TGTGCCAGCACGCTCGACGGGACAGACACAGATACGCAGTATTTT
d_gene: -; v_gene: TRBV12-3/TRBV12-4; j_gene: TRBJ2-6; abundance: -; CDR3aa: CASCSRTGANVLTF; CDR3nt: TGTGCCAGCTGTTCGCGGACTGGGGCCAACGTCCTGACTTTC
d_gene: -; v_gene: TRBV5-1; j_gene: TRBJ1-2; abundance: -; CDR3aa: CASRTAYGYTF; CDR3nt: TGCGCCAGCAGAACCGCCTATGGCTACACCTTC
d_gene: -; v_gene: TRBV7-2; j_gene: TRBJ2-5; abundance: -; CDR3aa: CASSLVPASETQYF; CDR3nt: TGTGCCAGCAGCTTAGTGCCAGCGTCGGAGACCCAGTACTTC
d_gene: -; v_gene: TRBV2; j_gene: TRBJ2-5; abundance: -; CDR3aa: CASSERGGRGTQYF; CDR3nt: TGTGCCAGCAGTGAAAGGGGGGGCAGGGGGACCCAGTACTTC
d_gene: -; v_gene: TRBV5-5; j_gene: TRBJ2-3; abundance: few; CDR3aa: CASSPTGSRDTQYF; CDR3nt: TGTGCCAGCAGCCCGACTGGCTCTCGTGATACGCAGTATTTT
d_gene: TRBD1; v_gene: TRBV5-4; j_gene: TRBJ1-2; abundance: few; CDR3aa: CASSLAQGQTNYGYTF; CDR3nt: TGTGCCAGCAGCTTGGCACAGGGGCAAACTAACTATGGCTACACCTTC
d_gene: -; v_gene: TRBV21-1; j_gene: TRBJ1-2; abundance: medium-sized; CDR3aa: CASSKVEGQDYGYTF; CDR3nt: TGTGCCAGCAGCAAAGTGGAGGGGCAGGACTATGGCTACACCTTC
d_gene: -; v_gene: TRBV2; j_gene: TRBJ2-5; abundance: few; CDR3aa: CASSRSSGQETQYF; CDR3nt: TGTGCCAGCAGTAGGTCTTCGGGCCAAGAGACCCAGTACTTC
d_gene: -; v_gene: TRBV18; j_gene: TRBJ2-5; abundance: -; CDR3aa: CASSPPAPQETQYF; CDR3nt: TGTGCCAGCTCACCACCGGCACCACAAGAGACCCAGTACTTC
d_gene: -; v_gene: TRBV20-1; j_gene: TRBJ1-3; abundance: -; CDR3aa: CSAPLSGNTIYF; CDR3nt: TGCAGTGCCCCACTCTCTGGAAACACCATATATTTT
d_gene: TRBD1; v_gene: TRBV19; j_gene: TRBJ2-4; abundance: few; CDR3aa: CASSIPGGAGNIQYF; CDR3nt: TGTGCCAGTAGTATTCCAGGGGGCGCGGGAAACATTCAGTACTTC
d_gene: TRBD1; v_gene: TRBV10-3; j_gene: TRBJ1-1; abundance: -; CDR3aa: CAIRRQGSTEAFF; CDR3nt: TGTGCCATCAGAAGACAGGGCAGCACTGAAGCTTTCTTT
d_gene: -; v_gene: TRBV6-1; j_gene: TRBJ1-2; abundance: -; CDR3aa: CASSDRAYGYTF; CDR3nt: TGTGCCAGCAGTGACAGGGCCTATGGCTACACCTTC
d_gene: -; v_gene: TRBV12-3/TRBV12-4; j_gene: TRBJ2-5; abundance: few; CDR3aa: CASSRLVVDRETQYF; CDR3nt: TGTGCCAGCAGCCGTTTGGTGGTGGATAGGGAGACCCAGTACTTC
d_gene: TRBD1; v_gene: TRBV12-3/TRBV12-4; j_gene: TRBJ1-6; abundance: few; CDR3aa: CASSTASGQGLHF; CDR3nt: TGTGCCAGCAGTACTGCCTCCGGACAGGGGCTCCACTTT
d_gene: -; v_gene: TRBV6-5; j_gene: TRBJ1-6; abundance: -; CDR3aa: CASSYSLIQGHNSPLHF; CDR3nt: TGTGCCAGCAGTTACTCCCTGATACAAGGTCATAATTCACCCCTCCACTTT
d_gene: -; v_gene: TRBV18; j_gene: TRBJ1-2; abundance: -; CDR3aa: CASSPPSRDTGYTF; CDR3nt: TGTGCCAGCTCACCACCGTCGAGAGACACTGGCTACACCTTC
d_gene: -; v_gene: TRBV6-5; j_gene: TRBJ1-1; abundance: -; CDR3aa: CASSYLGTEAFF; CDR3nt: TGTGCCAGCAGTTACTTGGGCACTGAAGCTTTCTTT
d_gene: TRBD1; v_gene: TRBV4-1; j_gene: TRBJ2-7; abundance: once; CDR3aa: CASSQGDRERNEQYF; CDR3nt: TGCGCCAGCAGCCAAGGAGACAGGGAGAGAAACGAGCAGTACTTC
d_gene: TRBD2; v_gene: TRBV12-3/TRBV12-4; j_gene: TRBJ2-3; abundance: -; CDR3aa: CASSRAGGSTDTQYF; CDR3nt: TGTGCCAGCAGTAGAGCGGGGGGGAGCACAGATACGCAGTATTTT
d_gene: -; v_gene: TRBV10-2; j_gene: TRBJ2-6; abundance: -; CDR3aa: CASSMTVAGANVLTF; CDR3nt: TGCGCCAGCAGCATGACGGTCGCTGGGGCCAACGTCCTGACTTTC
d_gene: -; v_gene: TRBV7-3; j_gene: TRBJ2-1; abundance: -; CDR3aa: CASRSRAAGGGEQFF; CDR3nt: TGTGCCAGCCGGAGCCGGGCGGCAGGGGGGGGGGAGCAGTTCTTC
d_gene: TRBD1; v_gene: TRBV30; j_gene: TRBJ1-2; abundance: -; CDR3aa: CAWSVGTVYGYTF; CDR3nt: TGTGCCTGGAGCGTCGGGACAGTCTATGGCTACACCTTC
d_gene: TRBD2; v_gene: TRBV20-1; j_gene: TRBJ2-3; abundance: few; CDR3aa: CSATASGGPDTQYF; CDR3nt: TGCAGTGCTACCGCTAGCGGGGGACCAGATACGCAGTATTTT
d_gene: TRBD1; v_gene: TRBV20-1; j_gene: TRBJ2-1; abundance: few; CDR3aa: CSATTGDRGYNEQFF; CDR3nt: TGCAGTGCCACTACTGGGGACAGGGGTTACAATGAGCAGTTCTTC
d_gene: TRBD1; v_gene: TRBV2; j_gene: TRBJ1-2; abundance: -; CDR3aa: CASSVTGDYGYTF; CDR3nt: TGTGCCAGCTCTGTGACAGGGGACTATGGCTACACCTTC
d_gene: TRBD2; v_gene: TRBV7-9; j_gene: TRBJ2-2; abundance: -; CDR3aa: CASSFPTSGGNTGELFF; CDR3nt: TGTGCCAGCAGCTTCCCTACTTCGGGGGGAAACACCGGGGAGCTGTTTTTT
d_gene: -; v_gene: TRBV7-2; j_gene: TRBJ2-3; abundance: few; CDR3aa: CASSLPSTDTQYF; CDR3nt: TGTGCCAGCAGCTTACCTAGCACAGATACGCAGTATTTT
d_gene: TRBD1; v_gene: TRBV2; j_gene: TRBJ1-4; abundance: -; CDR3aa: CASDRGTNEKLFF; CDR3nt: TGTGCCAGCGACAGGGGAACTAATGAAAAACTGTTTTTT
d_gene: -; v_gene: TRBV20-1; j_gene: TRBJ1-3; abundance: -; CDR3aa: CSARGRGGRGNTIYF; CDR3nt: TGCAGTGCTAGGGGAAGAGGGGGAAGAGGAAACACCATATATTTT
d_gene: TRBD2; v_gene: TRBV6-1; j_gene: TRBJ2-7; abundance: -; CDR3aa: CASNLAGGAYEQYF; CDR3nt: TGTGCCAGCAATTTAGCTGGGGGGGCCTACGAGCAGTACTTC
d_gene: TRBD1; v_gene: TRBV20-1; j_gene: TRBJ1-6; abundance: medium-sized; CDR3aa: CSARDQGAYSPLHF; CDR3nt: TGCAGTGCTAGAGATCAGGGGGCCTACTCACCCCTCCACTTT
d_gene: -; v_gene: TRBV5-6; j_gene: TRBJ1-1; abundance: -; CDR3aa: CASSPTRLTEAFF; CDR3nt: TGTGCCAGCAGCCCGACACGTCTCACTGAAGCTTTCTTT
d_gene: -; v_gene: TRBV11-3; j_gene: TRBJ2-1; abundance: -; CDR3aa: CASSLGGEIGEQFF; CDR3nt: TGTGCCAGCAGCTTGGGGGGCGAAATCGGTGAGCAGTTCTTC
d_gene: TRBD1; v_gene: TRBV20-1; j_gene: TRBJ1-1; abundance: large; CDR3aa: CSAVSGTGGPEAFF; CDR3nt: TGCAGTGCCGTTAGCGGGACAGGGGGACCTGAAGCTTTCTTT
d_gene: TRBD1; v_gene: TRBV27; j_gene: TRBJ2-3; abundance: -; CDR3aa: CASSAGTVSTDTQYF; CDR3nt: TGTGCCAGCAGTGCCGGGACAGTCAGCACAGATACGCAGTATTTT
d_gene: TRBD1; v_gene: TRBV30; j_gene: TRBJ1-1; abundance: few; CDR3aa: CAWTRRGRWTEAFF; CDR3nt: TGTGCCTGGACGCGGAGGGGGCGGTGGACTGAAGCTTTCTTT
d_gene: -; v_gene: TRBV6-1; j_gene: TRBJ2-3; abundance: few; CDR3aa: CASSPTEGTDTQYF; CDR3nt: TGTGCCAGCAGTCCAACAGAGGGCACAGATACGCAGTATTTT
d_gene: -; v_gene: TRBV24-1; j_gene: TRBJ2-2; abundance: -; CDR3aa: CATSNRWNTGELFF; CDR3nt: TGTGCCACCAGTAACAGATGGAACACCGGGGAGCTGTTTTTT
d_gene: -; v_gene: TRBV19; j_gene: TRBJ1-2; abundance: few; CDR3aa: CASREQPNYGYTF; CDR3nt: TGTGCCAGTAGGGAACAGCCTAACTATGGCTACACCTTC
d_gene: TRBD1; v_gene: TRBV20-1; j_gene: TRBJ1-5; abundance: -; CDR3aa: CSAQDRAEQPQHF; CDR3nt: TGCAGTGCGCAGGACAGGGCAGAACAGCCCCAGCATTTT